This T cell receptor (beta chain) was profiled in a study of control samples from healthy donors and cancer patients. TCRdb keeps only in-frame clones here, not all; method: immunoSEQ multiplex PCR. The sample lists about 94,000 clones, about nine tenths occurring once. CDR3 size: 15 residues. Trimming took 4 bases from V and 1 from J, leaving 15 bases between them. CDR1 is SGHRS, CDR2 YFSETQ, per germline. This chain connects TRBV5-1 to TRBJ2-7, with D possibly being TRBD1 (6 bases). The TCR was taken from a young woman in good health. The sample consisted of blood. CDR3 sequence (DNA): TGCGCCAGCAGCCTTCACCAGGACAGTTCCTACGAGCAGTACTTC. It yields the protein CASSLHQDSSYEQYF.